This paragraph reports one T cell receptor beta chain. The target antigen is unknown. This sample was taken from a study of CD8 T cells in ankylosing spondylitis. Study-wide points: Clones tied to disease were said to be significantly enriched in matched ankylosing spondylitis synovial fluid.

TCRdb ran MiXCR on the 5' RACE reads and lists one entry per CDR3 protein. The data show 100,000 to 150,000 distinct CDR3 sequences, around 15% seen once. Germline V gene sequence: CDR1 KGHSH, CDR2 LQKENI. Between the trimmed V and J ends, which lost 5 bases and 2 bases, there was a span of 7 bases. CDR3 size: 12 residues. What was sequenced was blood, either unsorted or a sorted T cell fraction (not recorded which). This chain connects TRBV18 to TRBJ2-7; D not certain. The TCR was taken from a female donor with ankylosing spondylitis or in good health (not recorded which). CDR3 in amino acids: CASSSETYEQYF. In DNA, the CDR3 is TGTGCCAGCTCAAGTGAAACCTACGAGCAGTACTTC.